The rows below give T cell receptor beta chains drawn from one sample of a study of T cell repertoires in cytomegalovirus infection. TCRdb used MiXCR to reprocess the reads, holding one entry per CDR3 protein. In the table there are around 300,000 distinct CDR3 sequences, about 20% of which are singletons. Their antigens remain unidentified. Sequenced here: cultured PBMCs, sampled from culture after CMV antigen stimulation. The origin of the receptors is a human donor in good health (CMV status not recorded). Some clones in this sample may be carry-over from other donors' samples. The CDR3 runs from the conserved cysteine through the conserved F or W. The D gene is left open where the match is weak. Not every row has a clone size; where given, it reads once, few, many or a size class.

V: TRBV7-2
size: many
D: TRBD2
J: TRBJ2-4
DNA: TGTGCCAGCAGCTTAAGTACTAGCGGGAGAGTGGCCATTCAGTACTTC
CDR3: CASSLSTSGRVAIQYF

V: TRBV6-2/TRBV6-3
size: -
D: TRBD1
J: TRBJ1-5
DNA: TGTGCCAGCAGTTACCGGACAGGGGGCAATCAGCCCCAGCATTTT
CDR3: CASSYRTGGNQPQHF

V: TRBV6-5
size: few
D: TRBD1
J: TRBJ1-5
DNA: TGTGCCAGCAGTCAGCCAACGACAGGGTTTATCGATCAGCCCCAGCATTTT
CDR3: CASSQPTTGFIDQPQHF

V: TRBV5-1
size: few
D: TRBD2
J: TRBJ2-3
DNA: TGCGCCAGCAGCTCCTCCGGGACTAGCGGGAGCCCAGATACGCAGTATTTT
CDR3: CASSSSGTSGSPDTQYF

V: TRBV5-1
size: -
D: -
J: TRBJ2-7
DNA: TGCGCCAGCAGCTTGGAAGGCAGGGACTACGAGCAGTACTTC
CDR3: CASSLEGRDYEQYF

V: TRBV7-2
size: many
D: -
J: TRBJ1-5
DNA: TGTGCCAGCAGCGTGAAGACCCTGCAGCCCCAGCATTTT
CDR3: CASSVKTLQPQHF

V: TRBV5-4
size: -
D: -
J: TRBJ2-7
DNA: TGTGCCAGCACCGACCGGTACGAGCAGTACTTC
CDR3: CASTDRYEQYF

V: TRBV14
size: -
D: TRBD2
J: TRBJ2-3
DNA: TGTGCCAGCAGCCAACCGGGAGGGCCGGTTGATACGCAGTATTTT
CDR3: CASSQPGGPVDTQYF

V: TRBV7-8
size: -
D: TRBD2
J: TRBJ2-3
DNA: TGTGCCAGCAGCCTGAGGACTAGCGGGAGGGCCACAGATACGCAGTATTTT
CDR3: CASSLRTSGRATDTQYF

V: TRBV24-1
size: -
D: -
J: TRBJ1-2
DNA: TGTGCCACCAGTGATTACGGCAGGGGTAATAATGGCTACACCTTC
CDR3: CATSDYGRGNNGYTF

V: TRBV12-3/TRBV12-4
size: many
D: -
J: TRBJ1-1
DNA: TGTGCCAGCAGCCCTACGGGAATTGAAGCTTTCTTT
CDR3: CASSPTGIEAFF

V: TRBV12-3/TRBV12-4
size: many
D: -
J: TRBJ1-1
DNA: TGTGCCAGCAGTTTAGATGGTGGGACTGAAGCTTTCTTT
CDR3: CASSLDGGTEAFF

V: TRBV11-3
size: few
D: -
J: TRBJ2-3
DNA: TGTGCCAGCAGCCAGGACTCATACACAGATACGCAGTATTTT
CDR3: CASSQDSYTDTQYF